The following is a T cell receptor (beta chain) sequence with its context. This receptor's antigen is unknown. Within one base of it there is no much larger clone, and no base qualities were kept. These data belong to a study of cytomegalovirus exposure and HLA in healthy donors (dated by TCRdb to about 2017). At the level of the whole study: In an earlier analysis of 587 of the donors, 250 to 300 Gb of sequence data and approximately 120 million unique TCR beta sequences from roughly 200 million T cells were reported. An early release that covered about 600 HLA-typed donors contained around 300 gigabases of sequencing data and 85 million to 100 million unique TCR sequences. Of the roughly 410 genotyped donors, less than 90% were placed in the genetic ancestry cluster associated with self-reported Caucasian donors. The aim of the study was to test whether cataloging public T cell receptors could identify signatures of past pathogen exposure. Using immunosequencing, the study profiled T cell repertoires from 500 to 800 subjects and related those repertoires to cytomegalovirus serostatus. Along with the roughly 670-subject first cohort, a separate validation cohort of around 110 different subjects was used. To predict cytomegalovirus infection status, the study brought together high-throughput TCR immunosequencing, statistical association of individual TCRs with disease status, and machine learning. A later analysis re-analyzed previously published TCR beta repertoires from approximately 670 donors and added high-resolution HLA genotyping to study TCR occurrence patterns. The later analysis used no new phenotypic data to find candidate immune exposures, relying instead on TCR beta sequences and their occurrence across donors. To decide whether each TCR beta V gene segment behaved as functional or pseudogenic, an earlier analysis of fewer than 750 of the donors relied on high-throughput TCR beta sequencing. Donor age, sex, ethnicity and CMV serostatus were compiled alongside the repertoire data. Genome-wide SNP genotypes for about 60% of the 666 donors were used in a later genetic analysis, which treated that subset as a discovery cohort. All discovery cohort repertoires had been generated on a single sequencing platform. Class I and class II HLA loci were covered by the typing at four-digit resolution. The number of donors typed differed by locus, with about 629-640 for A, B, C, DRB1 and DQB1, around 520 for DQA1, approximately 580 for DPA1, and approximately 470 for DPB1. Several DR-DQ haplotypes were treated as single units for association and clustering because of strong linkage in the cohort. Among 398 genotyped donors of the cohort, an average of roughly 240,000 unique TCR beta nucleotide sequences were sequenced per donor, roughly 18% of them non-productive. General conclusions and limits of the study: Sequencing depth was assumed to be roughly uniform across donors in the presence/absence analyses, though that assumption may not hold. In vitro tests confirmed that a few of the cytomegalovirus-associated TCR beta chains recognize cytomegalovirus antigens. The cohort was sequenced for TCR beta chains only, and without alpha or paired-chain data the features that could be detected were limited. In a later analysis, HLA-associated TCR beta chains were found to be more clonally expanded and to have lower generation probabilities than equally common non-associated chains. Across donors, most TCR sequences were observed very rarely, whereas some public TCRs were present in many individuals. In a later analysis, 15,000 to 20,000 TCR beta sequences were associated with specific HLA alleles at a false discovery rate of 0.05. A later analysis found that TCR association rates varied across HLA loci, with DRB1 alleles showing the most associated TCRs and HLA-C alleles the fewest. Because counts were too low, about 15 rarely observed V segments, including chromosome 9 orphons, were left out of the earlier analysis of approximately 580 of the donors. A further reported finding was that TCR beta sequences accurately predicted the HLA-A and HLA-B alleles for most subjects in the first cohort. For the cohort, immune exposure information was limited to CMV serostatus. A cluster of highly shared sequence variants was judged likely to represent a technical artifact of the sequencing pipeline. Cytomegalovirus status was reported to be diagnosed by the classifier with high specificity and sensitivity in both the original and validation cohorts. In the study, 150 to 200 TCR beta chains were listed as associated with cytomegalovirus. In a later genetic analysis, fewer N-insertions in productive TCRs were reported among donors in an Asian-associated ancestry cluster than the approximately 670-donor mean. Broadly in line with IMGT annotations, most TCR beta V segments showed up in productive rearrangements about 87% or about 30% of the time in an earlier analysis of around 600 of the donors. Linkage disequilibrium might explain the correlated functional status among segregating V segments, but an unknown experimental factor could not be ruled out. According to the authors, the approach could potentially be generalized to other disease states and immunological phenotypes. Because HLA typing was unavailable for some donors at each locus, only the typed subset was used in association tests. In a later genetic analysis, a missense DCLRE1C variant was associated with V-gene and J-gene trimming of TCR beta chains, and the association was replicated in an independent cohort. Several of the top co-occurrence clusters appeared to be linked to parvovirus B19, influenza, CMV and Epstein-Barr virus, according to a later analysis. When HLA alleles, especially DR and DQ, strongly co-occurred, TCR associations were difficult to assign to individual alleles. A later analysis found that most CMV-associated TCR beta chains appeared HLA-restricted, with HLA associations seemingly driven largely by CMV exposure.

The cohort consisted of 600 or so healthy bone marrow donors. All cohort members were sampled while nominally healthy, although unrecorded immune exposures were likely present. The donor tested CMV seropositive and was one of the 289 seropositive cohort members. A peripheral blood sample was collected from each donor, and TCR beta sequencing was performed on peripheral blood mononuclear cells. The Qiagen DNeasy Blood Extraction Kit was used to extract genomic DNA from the blood cell samples. The method behind the library was the immunoSEQ multiplex PCR assay. The multiplex PCR relied on a mix of 60 forward primers for TCR Vbeta segments and 13 reverse primers for TCR Jbeta segments. The CDR3 region of rearranged TCR beta genes was amplified from genomic DNA with a multiplex PCR assay. The Illumina HiSeq System was used to sequence the amplified TCR beta libraries as 87-base-pair reads. Under the source paper's analysis protocol: A later analysis tallied 75 million to 95 million unique TCR beta chains across the 550 to 850 repertoires, and roughly 11 million of those chains were shared by two or more donors. To remove PCR and sequencing errors, raw reads were error-corrected and collapsed into unique sequences using a nearest-neighbor algorithm that merged closely related sequences. V, D and J gene segments were assigned by aligning CDR3 sequences to IMGT reference sequences. For a sequence to be retained, a match of at least six nucleotides to both a V gene segment and a J gene segment was required. A rearrangement was called productive if the CDR3 had no stop codons and remained in frame with V and J, and every other rearrangement was called non-productive. Following IMGT convention, CDR3 was defined as the stretch from the second conserved V-encoded cysteine up to the conserved J-encoded phenylalanine. The earlier analysis of about 640 of the donors excluded any sequence lacking an unambiguous match to a single V gene segment. An earlier analysis of under 750 of the donors called V segments functional above 56.7% productive rearrangements and segregating when the between-donor standard deviation exceeded 5%. A statistical classification framework was built for diagnosing cytomegalovirus status from the catalog of TCR beta chain sequences. V and J gene assignment, in a later analysis, came from comparing TCR nucleotide sequences with IMGT/GENE-DB human TR gene sequences. In a later analysis, CDR3 sequences and most-parsimonious VDJ recombination scenarios were assigned using the TCRdist pipeline. In a later analysis, each TCR beta chain was defined by its CDR3 amino acid sequence together with its V-gene family, and reads lacking a unique V-gene family were excluded. A later analysis removed nearly 600 highly shared, low-generation-probability nucleotide sequences to deal with suspected cross-contamination and a sequencing artifact. In a later analysis, a clonal expansion index for each public chain was calculated from normalized within-repertoire ranks of inferred template counts. A later analysis computed generation probabilities with a VDJ recombination model fitted to out-of-frame rearrangements, and checked the results against IGoR. In a later analysis, hypergeometric tests were used to score TCR-TCR, TCR-HLA and TCR-CMV co-occurrence, with a repertoire-size bias correction applied to TCR pairs. A later analysis estimated false discovery rates by permuting HLA or CMV assignments 20 times. A later analysis grouped co-occurring TCRs with DBSCAN, adding TCRdist sequence similarity when clustering within HLA-allele-positive subsets. Co-occurrence clustering excluded repertoires with fewer than 30,000 or more than 120,000 public chains, plus five with anomalous nucleotide sharing. TCRdb took this table from immuneACCESS and kept in-frame rearrangements with V and J called. Such tables lack part of the clones; where checked against another copy, unresolved V genes explain under half of the gap, and the rest is unexplained. That table furnishes V, J and clone size, whereas the DNA furnished D and trimming. Present in this sample are tens of thousands of clones, around 80% of which were seen just once. The ten largest clonotypes hold 2.5% of the sample.

This clonotype was sampled from a male donor in good health and CMV-seropositive. Sequenced material: PBMCs.

The sequenced DNA is TGTGCCAGTAGTTATCCAGGGACACAAACTAATGAAAAACTGTTTTTT. Protein translation: CASSYPGTQTNEKLFF. This sequence uses TRBV19 and TRBJ1-4; the D gene is possibly TRBD1, with 6 bases matching. From cysteine to phenylalanine, the CDR3 is 16 amino acids long. The entry retains the CDR3 DNA only, 48 bases that are in frame from base 1. Trimming removed 5 bases from V and 1 base from J, leaving 14 bases between the germline ends. Looking up the germline V gene (reference sequence) yields CDR1 LNHDA and CDR2 SQIVND. The CDR3, completed at both ends by the reference TRBV19 and TRBJ1-4 genes, gives the full variable domain DGGITQSPKYLFRKEGQNVTLSCEQNLNHDAMYWYRQDPGQGLRLIYYSQIVNDFQKGDIAEGYSVSREKKESFPLTVTSAQKNPTAFYLCASSYPGTQTNEKLFFGSGTQLSVL.